Sequencing of this TCR beta chain was carried out in a study of T cells in localized non-small cell lung cancer. The study's findings and limits: Uninvolved adjacent lung showed peak T cell clonality, exceeding tumor. For the top 100 tumor clones, a median roughly 55 also appeared in adjacent lung. An association was observed between higher blood T cell density and longer overall survival. Sequencing, confined to only one tumor region, leaves heterogeneity possible.

The assay was immunoSEQ multiplex PCR, and TCRdb's table has in-frame clones only and misses some. The sample includes tens of thousands of clones, roughly 90% of them seen just once. This clone was seen more than once but under ten times. Antigen specificity is unknown. The germline V and J ends were trimmed by 11 bases and 1 base, with 12 bases remaining between them. Germline lookup yields CDR1 WSHSY and CDR2 SAAADI. The CDR3 runs 13 residues. The TCR comes from a woman aged 35-75 years with stage I lung adenocarcinoma. V is TRBV10-2 and J is TRBJ2-1, with a tentative D call TRBD1 (5 bases). Sequencing used peripheral blood, obtained before any cancer treatment. The CDR3 nucleotides read TGCGCCGGGCGCGACAGTTCCTACAATGAGCAGTTCTTC. It specifies CAGRDSSYNEQFF.